The 2 T cell receptor beta chains below all came from one sample that was sequenced in a study of CD8+CD57+ T cells in acquired aplastic anemia. The template for TCR beta VDJ and CDR3 sequence profiling was genomic DNA. TCRdb used MiXCR to reprocess the reads, holding one entry per CDR3 protein. The repertoire holds 150,000 to 200,000 distinct CDR3 sequences, under 55% seen once, with approximately 9.4% in the top ten. CD8+CD57+ cell expansion had been shown by flow cytometry in patients chosen for sequencing. The specimen was sorted CD4+, CD8+, or CD8+CD57+ T cells (not recorded which) from PBMCs. These receptors were collected from a human donor with aplastic anemia.

Comment on this clonotype: One end of the junction does not line up with germline, which may come from a read error. The chain carries TRBV7-3 and TRBJ2-7, with TRBD2 identical over 10 bases. In germline, CDR1 is SGHTA, CDR2 FQGTGA. The CDR3 covers 15 residues. The CDR3 region has the DNA TGTGCCAGCAGCCCTTCTAGCGGGGGCACCGGGGAGCTGTACTTC. It yields the protein CASSPSSGGTGELYF.

The chain combines TRBV2 with TRBJ2-5, with D possibly matching TRBD2 (6 bases). V gave up 4 bases and J gave up 1 base, with 10 bases separating them. Germline CDR1 is SNHLY and CDR2 is FYNNEI. CDR3 length: 14 residues. The CDR3 loop reads CASSVGGRQETQYF. The DNA of the CDR3 is TGTGCCAGCAGTGTTGGAGGGCGCCAAGAGACCCAGTACTTC.